A single sample gave rise to the 5 T cell receptor beta chains below, sequenced in a study of blood T cell repertoires in COVID-19. The data were produced by immunoSEQ multiplex PCR, yet TCRdb's version contains in-frame clones alone and is incomplete. The profile shows some 280,000 clones, about 89% of them singletons. Sequences were obtained from peripheral blood. The receptors stem from a woman between 55 and 75 years old with acute or convalescent COVID-19.

The genes are TRBV18 and TRBJ1-6, with 8 bases lining up with TRBD1. Germline V CDR1 and CDR2: KGHSH, LQKENI. CDR3 length: 14 amino acids. With V trimmed by 3 bases and J by 7 bases, 2 bases remained unmatched. CDR3 sequence reads: CASSPTGANSPLHF. CDR3 sequence (DNA): TGTGCCAGCTCACCGACAGGGGCCAATTCACCCCTCCACTTT.

The chain is built from TRBV7-9 and TRBJ1-4; perhaps TRBD1 as D (5 bases). Trimming shortened V by 5 bases and J by 3 bases, and 13 bases separated the two germline ends. Germline assignment: CDR1 SEHNR and CDR2 FQNEAQ (reference sequence). The CDR3 totals 15 residues. The CDR3 nucleotides are TGTGCCAGCAGCCCTTGGACACTTCCTAATGAAAAACTGTTTTTT. As protein: CASSPWTLPNEKLFF.

This clone has a single count. This chain connects TRBV2 to TRBJ2-7; D is ambiguous. The CDR3 loop spans 14 amino acids. Germline V gene data show CDR1 as SNHLY and CDR2 as FYNNEI. V was shortened by 5 bases and J by 5 bases, with 16 bases between the two germline ends. CDR3 loop: CASSLGPVVHEQYF. For the CDR3, the DNA is TGTGCCAGCAGTCTAGGTCCCGTGGTCCACGAGCAGTACTTC.

The chain uses TRBV7-9 and TRBJ1-3; 11 bases match TRBD1. This CDR3 spans 16 amino acids. The V and J ends lost 2 bases and 2 bases, in that order; junction bases with no gene match: 2. Germline V gene lookup returns CDR1 SEHNR and CDR2 FQNEAQ (reference sequence). CDR3 sequence reads: CASSLMGQGAGNTIYF. The CDR3 DNA sequence: TGTGCCAGCAGCTTAATGGGACAGGGGGCTGGAAACACCATATATTTT.

This clone is a singleton in its sample. The V call is TRBV5-1, the J call TRBJ2-7; tentative D call: TRBD2 (6 bases). V was cut by 4 bases and J by 0 bases, with 11 bases left in between. This CDR3 has 14 residues. The germline V gene encodes CDR1 SGHRS and CDR2 YFSETQ. As DNA, the CDR3 is TGCGCCAGCAGCCCTCTGACTAGCTCCTACGAGCAGTACTTC. Protein sequence: CASSPLTSSYEQYF.